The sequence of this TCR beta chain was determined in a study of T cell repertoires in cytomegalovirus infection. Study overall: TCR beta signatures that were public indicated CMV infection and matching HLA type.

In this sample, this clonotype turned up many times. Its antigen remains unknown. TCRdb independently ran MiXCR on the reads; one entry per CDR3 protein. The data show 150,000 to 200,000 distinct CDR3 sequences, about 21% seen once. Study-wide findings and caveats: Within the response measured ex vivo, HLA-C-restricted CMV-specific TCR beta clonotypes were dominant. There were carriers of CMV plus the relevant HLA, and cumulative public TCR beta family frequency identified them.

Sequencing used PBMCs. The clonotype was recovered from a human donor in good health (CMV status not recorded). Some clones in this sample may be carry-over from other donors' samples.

The CDR3 DNA follows: TGTGCCAGCAGCCATAGGCTGGTTAACACTGAAGCTTTCTTT. This translates into CASSHRLVNTEAFF. The V gene is TRBV7-2, the J gene TRBJ1-1; no definite D call. Germline CDR1 is SGHTA and CDR2 is FQGNSA. The ends were cut back, 5 bases at V and 2 bases at J, with 12 bases in the middle. This CDR3 contains 14 residues.